This is a list of T cell receptor beta chains from one sample in a study of T-cell reconstitution after alpha-beta-depleted transplantation in children. TCRdb fed the PCR reads into MiXCR, producing one record per CDR3 protein. The sample contains about 460,000 distinct CDR3 sequences, 10% to 13% of which appear only once. The specimen was PBMCs, collected before TCRalphabeta/CD19-depleted stem cell transplant. Receptors originate from a child aged 2 to 10 with inherited bone marrow failure, due to receive a stem cell transplant. Each CDR3 is given with its conserved first and last residue. Each record gives: CDR3 DNA, CDR3 protein, V gene, J gene, D gene, clone size. D genes are given only for firm matches. Clone size is not always given. Where it is, it says once, few, many or a class for expanded clones.

TGCAGTGCTCTTATGCTTGAGGGAGCAGAGACCCAGTACTTC,CSALMLEGAETQYF,TRBV20-1,TRBJ2-5,NA,many
TGCGCCAGCAGCCCCGGGACTAGCGGGAATTTTTACAATGAGCAGTTCTTC,CASSPGTSGNFYNEQFF,TRBV4-3,TRBJ2-1,TRBD2,many
TGCAGCGTTGCACCTGGGTTTGCAGCTTACCAAGAGACCCAGTACTTC,CSVAPGFAAYQETQYF,TRBV29-1,TRBJ2-5,NA,many
TGCAGTGGAACGGGGCGGGTAACTGAAGCTTTCTTT,CSGTGRVTEAFF,TRBV20-1,TRBJ1-1,NA,few
TGCGCCAGCAGCCCCGGGGGGGGACTAGCGGAATCCTACGAGCAGTACTTC,CASSPGGGLAESYEQYF,TRBV5-1,TRBJ2-7,TRBD2,NA
TGCAGTGCGACGGGGGGGAGGGACTACGAGCAGTACTTC,CSATGGRDYEQYF,TRBV20-1,TRBJ2-7,TRBD2,many
TGCGCCAGCAGCTTGGTACTGGACACCGGGGAGCTGTTTTTT,CASSLVLDTGELFF,TRBV5-1,TRBJ2-2,NA,many
TGTGCCATCAGGGAGACTAGCGGGAATGAGCAGTTCTTC,CAIRETSGNEQFF,TRBV10-3,TRBJ2-1,TRBD2,NA
TGTGCCAGCAGTCCCTCAGGGGCGCTCCTAATCTACGAGCAGTACTTC,CASSPSGALLIYEQYF,TRBV6-1,TRBJ2-7,NA,NA
TGTGCCAGCAGTCCCTATAAGGGGGGTACAGGGATGGACTCCTACAATGAGCAGTTCTTC,CASSPYKGGTGMDSYNEQFF,TRBV12-3/TRBV12-4,TRBJ2-1,NA,NA
TGTGCCAGCAGCCAGAACACCGGGAGTTATAATTCACCCCTCCACTTT,CASSQNTGSYNSPLHF,TRBV4-2,TRBJ1-6,NA,many
TGTGCCAGCTCACCACCCAGGGGAGGCAATGAGCAGTTCTTC,CASSPPRGGNEQFF,TRBV18,TRBJ2-1,NA,many
TGTGCCAGCAGTTTAGGTAGGGGGTCGTTCTTC,CASSLGRGSFF,TRBV12-3/TRBV12-4,TRBJ2-1,NA,many
TGTGCCAGTAGTATCGCGGTTGCGGACTCCTACGAGCAGTACTTC,CASSIAVADSYEQYF,TRBV19,TRBJ2-7,NA,many
TGCGCCAGCAGCCAGGGACCCGTCTCTGGAAACACCATATATTTT,CASSQGPVSGNTIYF,TRBV4-1,TRBJ1-3,NA,many
TGCGCCAGCAGCTTCCCGGTCCCGGTTGAGCAGTTCTTC,CASSFPVPVEQFF,TRBV5-1,TRBJ2-1,NA,NA
TGTGCCAGCAGCAGGGGGGACTTTTACGAGCAGTACTTC,CASSRGDFYEQYF,TRBV7-9,TRBJ2-7,NA,many
TGTGCCAGCAGTCATTCTAGCTCCTACAATGAGCAGTTCTTC,CASSHSSSYNEQFF,TRBV7-2,TRBJ2-1,NA,many
TGTGCCAGCAGCAGTAGCGGAGTCCACAATGAGCAGTTCTTC,CASSSSGVHNEQFF,TRBV3-1,TRBJ2-1,NA,many
TGTGCCAGCAGCCCGACTGGGACAGGGGACGGCTATGGCTACACCTTC,CASSPTGTGDGYGYTF,TRBV6-1,TRBJ1-2,TRBD1,few
TGTGCCAGCAGTGAAGCGGGGGGGCACGAGCAGTACTTC,CASSEAGGHEQYF,TRBV2,TRBJ2-7,NA,NA
TGTGCCAGCAGCCCGGGACTTCTCCAAACAGATACGCAGTATTTT,CASSPGLLQTDTQYF,TRBV6-2/TRBV6-3,TRBJ2-3,NA,many
TGCAGCGTCCTGGCCGGGACAGGGCCAGAGACCCAGTACTTC,CSVLAGTGPETQYF,TRBV29-1,TRBJ2-5,TRBD1,many
TGTGCCAGCAGTCGACCGACAGTTAACCAAGAGACCCAGTACTTC,CASSRPTVNQETQYF,TRBV28,TRBJ2-5,NA,once
TGTGCCAGCAGCCCCGACAGGGCGAGCACAGATACGCAGTATTTT,CASSPDRASTDTQYF,TRBV7-9,TRBJ2-3,TRBD1,many
TGTGCCAGCAGCCCCTACACCGGGGAGCTGTTTTTT,CASSPYTGELFF,TRBV7-2,TRBJ2-2,NA,many
TGCGCCAGCAGCGCGGGGCGGACGAACACTGAAGCTTTCTTT,CASSAGRTNTEAFF,TRBV4-3,TRBJ1-1,NA,many